This T cell receptor (beta chain) originates from a study of cytomegalovirus exposure and HLA in healthy donors. Only in-frame clones appear in the TCRdb table, and some are missing; sequencing was by immunoSEQ multiplex PCR. The sample includes roughly 330,000 clones, 87% of them seen just once. The clonotype was recovered from a woman in her twenties or thirties in good health and CMV-seropositive. Material for sequencing was PBMCs.

The CDR3 here is CASSSGVNEQYF. CDR3 nucleotides: TGTGCCAGCAGCTCCGGCGTGAACGAGCAGTACTTC. V is TRBV11-3 and J is TRBJ2-7; no definite D call. Trimming pared 4 bases from V and 5 bases from J, leaving 9 bases between. The germline CDR1 and CDR2 sequences are SGHNT and YENEEA. The CDR3 is 12 residues long.